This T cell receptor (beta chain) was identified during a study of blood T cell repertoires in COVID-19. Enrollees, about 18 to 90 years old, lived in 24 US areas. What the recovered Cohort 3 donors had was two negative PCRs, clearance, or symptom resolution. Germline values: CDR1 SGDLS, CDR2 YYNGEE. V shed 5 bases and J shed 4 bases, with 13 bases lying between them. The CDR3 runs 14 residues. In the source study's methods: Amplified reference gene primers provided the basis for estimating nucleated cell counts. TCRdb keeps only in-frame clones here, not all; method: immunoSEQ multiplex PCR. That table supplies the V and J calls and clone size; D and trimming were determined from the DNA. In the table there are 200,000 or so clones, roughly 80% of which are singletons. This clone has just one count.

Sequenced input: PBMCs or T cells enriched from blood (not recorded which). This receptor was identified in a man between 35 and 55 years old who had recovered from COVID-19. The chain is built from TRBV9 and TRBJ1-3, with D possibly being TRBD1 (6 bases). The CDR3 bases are TGTGCCAGCAGAAAACAGGGAAGGGGAAACACCATATATTTT. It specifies CASRKQGRGNTIYF.